What follows are 23 T cell receptor beta chains derived from one specimen sequenced in a study of OX40 agonist ivuxolimab in advanced cancers. Repertoires were generated with immunoSEQ multiplex PCR, while TCRdb's copy carries only in-frame clones and drops some. The table records more than 55,000 clones, about 90% of them present only once. The sample here was CD4+ or CD8+ T cells sorted from blood, taken in a trial of the OX40 agonist ivuxolimab. The receptors here all came from an adult with an advanced solid tumor such as melanoma, head and neck, liver or kidney cancer.

V usage is TRBV2 and J usage is TRBJ1-3; D possibly corresponds to TRBD1 (6 bases). The CDR3 has 14 residues. The germline gives CDR1 SNHLY, CDR2 FYNNEI. V was shortened by 6 bases and J by 0 bases, with 9 bases between the two germline ends. This chain's CDR3 is CASREQGSGNTIYF. CDR3 nucleotides: TGTGCCAGCAGGGAACAGGGCTCTGGAAACACCATATATTTT.

The chain has TRBV6-1 and TRBJ2-5, with D possibly being TRBD1 or TRBD2 (7 bases each). The length of the CDR3 is 14 residues. CDR1 is MNHNS and CDR2 is SASEGT in the germline V gene. Deletions cut 4 bases from V and 4 bases from J, with 13 bases between. This CDR3 is CASSVSGGVETQYF. Written as DNA, the CDR3 is TGTGCCAGCAGTGTCTCAGGGGGGGTAGAGACCCAGTACTTC.

The J gene is TRBJ2-7, the V gene TRBV7-8; 9 bases align to TRBD2. Trimming at V came to 3 bases and at J to 3 bases, leaving 6 bases not matched to a gene. This CDR3 contains 15 residues. Germline CDR1 SGHVS, CDR2 FQNEAQ. The CDR3 DNA reads TGTGCCAGCAGCTTCCCGCTAGCGGGATTCTACGAGCAGTACTTC. It translates to CASSFPLAGFYEQYF.

V and J are TRBV5-4 and TRBJ2-4, with D uncertain. From germline, CDR1 is SGHNT and CDR2 YYREEE (reference sequence). This CDR3 region has 15 residues. Trimming stripped 2 bases from V and 0 bases from J, with 9 bases between. This chain's CDR3 is CASSLPNEAKNIQYF. The CDR3 coding sequence is TGTGCCAGCAGCTTACCCAATGAAGCCAAAAACATTCAGTACTTC.

This clone was found once. The rearrangement uses TRBV7-9 and TRBJ1-2; the match to TRBD1 covers 9 bases. CDR1 and CDR2 (germline): SEHNR, FQNEAQ (reference sequence). The ends lost 5 bases at V and 8 bases at J; junction bases unmatched: 12. There are 15 residues in the CDR3. CDR3 residues: CASSRAGTGTSGYTF. The CDR3 DNA reads TGTGCCAGCAGCCGCGCCGGGACAGGGACTTCAGGCTACACCTTC.

The chain employs TRBV5-1 and TRBJ1-1; TRBD1 might be the D (6 bases). The germline CDR1 and CDR2 sequences are SGHRS and YFSETQ. Trimming left V 4 bases short and J 3 bases short, with 13 bases between. The CDR3 totals 14 residues. The CDR3 here is CASSDGGLDTEAFF. The CDR3 DNA reads as TGCGCCAGCAGCGACGGGGGCCTGGACACTGAAGCTTTCTTT. Full variable domain (missing parts from reference TRBV5-1 and TRBJ1-1): KAGVTQTPRYLIKTRGQQVTLSCSPISGHRSVSWYQQTPGQGLQFLFEYFSETQRNKGNFPGRFSGRQFSNSRSEMNVSTLELGDSALYLCASSDGGLDTEAFFGQGTRLTVV.

The J gene is TRBJ1-5, the V gene TRBV7-9; unclear D gene. V shed 1 base and J shed 7 bases, with 8 bases lying between them. Germline V gives CDR1 SEHNR, CDR2 FQNEAQ (reference sequence). This CDR3 spans 13 amino acids. The CDR3 here is CASSLEEGQPQHF. CDR3 sequence (DNA): TGTGCCAGCAGCTTAGAGGAGGGCCAGCCCCAGCATTTT.

The V gene is TRBV27, the J gene TRBJ2-7, with TRBD2 as a possible D gene (6 bases). Germline V gene lookup returns CDR1 MNHEY and CDR2 SMNVEV (reference sequence). Trimming removed 4 bases from V and 0 bases from J, with 19 bases in between. The CDR3 is 17 residues long. The CDR3 DNA reads TGTGCCAGCAGTTCTGGCGCCGGGGTGGGAGGCTCCTACGAGCAGTACTTC. This gives the protein CASSSGAGVGGSYEQYF.

The rearrangement joins TRBV2 to TRBJ1-5; perhaps TRBD1 as D (6 bases). This CDR3 region has 13 residues. In germline, CDR1 is SNHLY, CDR2 FYNNEI. Trimming removed 5 bases from V and 7 bases from J, with 12 bases in between. The CDR3 region is CASSLQGWQPQHF. CDR3 DNA sequence: TGTGCCAGCAGTTTACAGGGATGGCAGCCCCAGCATTTT.

The chain uses TRBV11-2 and TRBJ2-7; D is possibly TRBD1 (5 bases). The CDR3 length is 15 residues. Germline V gene data show CDR1 as SGHAT and CDR2 as FQNNGV. V gave up 1 base and J gave up 2 bases, with 12 bases separating them. The CDR3 DNA sequence: TGTGCCAGCAGCTTAGTGGCAGGGTCCACCTACGAGCAGTACTTC. Protein: CASSLVAGSTYEQYF.

Details on this clone: Other DNA sequences in this specimen translate into the identical CDR3. The rearrangement links TRBV30 to TRBJ1-6; possible D gene TRBD1, 5 bases. Germline V gene data show CDR1 as GTSNPN and CDR2 as SVGIG (reference sequence). The CDR3 loop spans 17 amino acids. V was pared by 1 base and J by 8 bases, with 21 bases between. Here the CDR3 reads CAWSGGTDPWGDSPLHF. In DNA, the CDR3 is TGTGCCTGGAGTGGGGGGACGGACCCCTGGGGCGATTCACCCCTCCACTTT.

CDR3 DNA sequence: TGTGCCAGTACCGCCGCCGGGACAGCGTACAATCAGCCCCAGCATTTT. Amino acid sequence: CASTAAGTAYNQPQHF. The V gene is TRBV19, the J gene TRBJ1-5; 7 positions match TRBD1. From germline, CDR1 is LNHDA and CDR2 SQIVND (reference sequence). V lost 7 bases, J lost 3 bases, and 12 bases stayed unmatched. CDR3 length: 16 residues.

The CDR3: CASSSDDTQYF. CDR3 nucleotide sequence: TGTGCCAGCAGCTCGGACGATACGCAGTATTTT. V is TRBV5-4 and J is TRBJ2-3; D is unresolved. V was trimmed by 3 bases and J by 6 bases, leaving 5 bases between them. This CDR3 comprises 11 residues. Germline V gives CDR1 SGHNT, CDR2 YYREEE (reference sequence).

The chain uses TRBV19 and TRBJ2-7; 9 bases fit TRBD2. The junction had 8 bases not matched to a gene; V was cut back by 6 bases and J by 5 bases. Germline V CDR1 and CDR2: LNHDA, SQIVND (reference sequence). The CDR3 is 14 amino acids. CDR3 DNA: TGTGCCAGTAGGCCGCTAGCGGGAAAGAACGAGCAGTACTTC. Amino acids: CASRPLAGKNEQYF.

The chain employs TRBV5-1 and TRBJ2-7, with D possibly being TRBD2 (6 bases). There are 14 residues in the CDR3. The germline V gene has CDR1 SGHRS and CDR2 YFSETQ. The V and J ends lost 0 bases and 6 bases respectively, with 13 bases between them. The CDR3 here is CASSLAGVSSEQYF. DNA of the CDR3: TGCGCCAGCAGCTTGGCGGGAGTGTCTTCCGAGCAGTACTTC.

This rearrangement joins TRBV30 to TRBJ1-5; 11 bases are shared with TRBD1. CDR1 GTSNPN and CDR2 SVGIG come from the germline V gene (reference sequence). This CDR3 has 17 amino acids. Trimming removed 3 bases from V and 0 bases from J; junction bases left unmatched: 7. The CDR3 DNA sequence: TGTGCCTGGAGCTCCGGGACAGGGGGTTATAGCAATCAGCCCCAGCATTTT. Translated: CAWSSGTGGYSNQPQHF. Looking up the rest from reference TRBV30 and TRBJ1-5 gives the full variable domain: SQTIHQWPATLVQPVGSPLSLECTVEGTSNPNLYWYRQAAGRGLQLLFYSVGIGQISSEVPQNLSASRPQDRQFILSSKKLLLSDSGFYLCAWSSGTGGYSNQPQHFGDGTRLSIL.

The V gene is TRBV7-6, the J gene TRBJ2-1; tentatively, D is TRBD1 (5 bases). This CDR3 region has 13 residues. Germline V gene sequence: CDR1 SGHVS, CDR2 FNYEAQ. V was trimmed by 4 bases and J by 7 bases, leaving 11 bases between them. The CDR3 DNA is TGTGCCAGCAGCTACCTTGGGGCTAATGAGCAGTTCTTC. Protein product: CASSYLGANEQFF. Looking up the rest from reference TRBV7-6 and TRBJ2-1 gives the full variable domain: GAGVSQSPRYKVTKRGQDVALRCDPISGHVSLYWYRQALGQGPEFLTYFNYEAQQDKSGLPNDRFSAERPEGSISTLTIQRTEQRDSAMYRCASSYLGANEQFFGPGTRLTVL.

This chain uses TRBV5-1 with TRBJ2-1; D possibly uses TRBD1 or TRBD2 (5 bases each). The CDR3 spans 14 residues. Germline V CDR1 and CDR2: SGHRS, YFSETQ. Trimming removed 4 bases at V and 6 bases at J, with 14 bases between. CDR3 region: CASSPGTETNEQFF. The CDR3, as DNA: TGCGCCAGCAGCCCAGGGACGGAGACCAATGAGCAGTTCTTC.

The rearrangement links TRBV28 to TRBJ2-7; no definite D call. The V and J ends lost 7 bases and 0 bases respectively, with 10 bases between them. Germline assignment: CDR1 MDHEN and CDR2 SYDVKM. There are 13 residues in the CDR3. The CDR3 loop reads CASTRTSSYEQYF. For the CDR3, the DNA is TGTGCCAGCACCCGGACGAGCTCCTACGAGCAGTACTTC.

The V and J genes are TRBV6-5 and TRBJ1-1; tentatively, D is TRBD1 (6 bases). V was pared by 4 bases and J by 1 base, with 16 bases between. The CDR3 extends over 16 amino acids. From germline, CDR1 is MNHEY and CDR2 SVGAGI. This CDR3 is CASSFNAGTPNTEAFF. The CDR3 DNA sequence: TGTGCCAGCAGTTTCAATGCCGGGACACCGAACACTGAAGCTTTCTTT.

V and J are TRBV2 and TRBJ2-6; D call uncertain. V was pared by 11 bases and J by 4 bases, with 15 bases between. In germline, CDR1 is SNHLY, CDR2 FYNNEI. The CDR3 consists of 14 residues. CDR3 residues: CASKGSTGANVLTF. The CDR3 DNA sequence: TGTGCCTCCAAGGGATCCACAGGGGCCAACGTCCTGACTTTC.

The table lists this clone with a few counts. Other DNA sequences of this sample code for an identical CDR3. The genes are TRBV11-2 and TRBJ1-1; D is undetermined. Trimming stripped 2 bases from V and 0 bases from J, with 1 base between. Germline V gives CDR1 SGHAT, CDR2 FQNNGV. The CDR3 totals 12 residues. CDR3 nucleotides: TGTGCCAGCAGCTTAATGAACACTGAAGCTTTCTTT. As protein: CASSLMNTEAFF.

The V gene is TRBV30, the J gene TRBJ2-5; 11 nucleotides agree with TRBD1. Trimming took 5 bases from V and 5 from J; bases not matched to a gene: 7. The CDR3 totals 14 residues. Germline V gene data show CDR1 as GTSNPN and CDR2 as SVGIG (reference sequence). DNA of the CDR3: TGTGCCTGGTCCCGGACAGGGGGCGCGGAGACCCAGTACTTC. Translated, it gives CAWSRTGGAETQYF. The whole variable domain, filled in from reference TRBV30 and TRBJ2-5, reads SQTIHQWPATLVQPVGSPLSLECTVEGTSNPNLYWYRQAAGRGLQLLFYSVGIGQISSEVPQNLSASRPQDRQFILSSKKLLLSDSGFYLCAWSRTGGAETQYFGPGTRLLVL.